This TCR beta chain is from a study of CD8 T cells in ankylosing spondylitis. One entry per CDR3 protein results from TCRdb running MiXCR on the 5' RACE reads. The table records about 150,000 distinct CDR3 sequences, roughly 34% of them present only once. In this sample, this clonotype turned up a few times. CDR3 size: 17 residues. Trimming took 2 bases from V and 0 from J, leaving 14 bases between them. Germline-derived CDR1 and CDR2 are LGHDT and YNNKEL (reference sequence). This TCR was recovered from a male donor with ankylosing spondylitis. This chain uses TRBV3-1 with TRBJ1-3; tentatively, D is TRBD1 (5 bases). Sequenced sample: synovial fluid, either unsorted or a sorted T cell fraction (not recorded which). The CDR3 region has the DNA TGTGCCAGCAGCCAATCCTCCTCAGGGAACTCTGGAAACACCATATATTTT. Its translation is CASSQSSSGNSGNTIYF.